One sample yielded the 29 T cell receptor beta chains listed below, sequenced in a study of sequential checkpoint blockade in melanoma. Repertoires were generated with immunoSEQ multiplex PCR, while TCRdb's copy carries only in-frame clones and drops some. This table holds 20,000 or so clones, around 75% found once. As to treatment: randomized to nivolumab then ipilimumab (arm A) or the reverse (arm B). The sample here was CD8+ T cells sorted from blood (inferred from file names), taken from a patient given nivolumab and ipilimumab in sequence. The receptors shown here come from a human donor with melanoma.

The rearrangement joins TRBV30 to TRBJ2-7; 7 nucleotides agree with TRBD1. This CDR3 has 13 amino acids. Per the germline V gene, CDR1 is GTSNPN and CDR2 is SVGIG (reference sequence). The V and J ends lost 1 base and 5 bases, in that order; junction bases with no gene match: 5. DNA for the CDR3: TGTGCCTGGAGTGCAGACAGGGTCCACGAGCAGTACTTC. Translation: CAWSADRVHEQYF.

CDR3 sequence reads: CACSQGVLYEQYF. Written as DNA, the CDR3 is TGTGCCTGTTCACAGGGTGTTCTCTACGAGCAGTACTTC. The chain employs TRBV30 and TRBJ2-7, with D maybe TRBD1 (6 bases). Germline CDR1 and CDR2: GTSNPN and SVGIG (reference sequence). The V end was cut by 6 bases, the J end by 3 bases, with 15 bases between. The CDR3 covers 13 residues. Together with reference TRBV30 and TRBJ2-7, the CDR3 gives the full variable domain: SQTIHQWPATLVQPVGSPLSLECTVEGTSNPNLYWYRQAAGRGLQLLFYSVGIGQISSEVPQNLSASRPQDRQFILSSKKLLLSDSGFYLCACSQGVLYEQYFGPGTRLTVT.

This chain connects TRBV5-6 to TRBJ1-4; no clear D gene. Germline values: CDR1 SGHDT, CDR2 YYEEEE. The V and J ends lost 3 bases and 4 bases respectively, with 10 bases between them. This CDR3 is 14 amino acids long. The CDR3 DNA follows: TGTGCCAGCAGCTCCGGACTGAGTAATGAAAAACTGTTTTTT. Translation: CASSSGLSNEKLFF.

This chain joins TRBV6-1 and TRBJ1-2; D uncertain. The CDR3 is 9 amino acids. Germline V gene data show CDR1 as MNHNS and CDR2 as SASEGT. The CDR3 DNA is TGTGCTATCCTCAGGGGCTACACCTTC. Translation gives CAILRGYTF.

This clone is labeled medium-sized. The V gene is TRBV10-2, the J gene TRBJ1-1; no clear D gene. Germline V gene data show CDR1 as WSHSY and CDR2 as SAAADI. This CDR3 comprises 13 residues. The germline V and J ends were trimmed by 5 bases and 2 bases, with 9 bases remaining between them. As DNA, the CDR3 is TGCGCCAGCAGTCGGTCGATCAACACTGAAGCTTTCTTT. Its translation is CASSRSINTEAFF.

V and J are TRBV5-5 and TRBJ2-7; weak D call: TRBD2 (5 bases). Germline-derived CDR1 and CDR2 are SGHKS and YYEKEE (reference sequence). V shed 4 bases and J shed 0 bases, with 8 bases lying between them. The CDR3 loop spans 13 amino acids. CDR3 bases: TGTGCCAGCAGCCCCCGGGACTCCTACGAGCAGTACTTC. Protein product: CASSPRDSYEQYF. The whole variable domain, remainder taken from reference TRBV5-5 and TRBJ2-7, is DAGVTQSPTHLIKTRGQQVTLRCSPISGHKSVSWYQQVLGQGPQFIFQYYEKEERGRGNFPDRFSARQFPNYSSELNVNALLLGDSALYLCASSPRDSYEQYFGPGTRLTVT.

This clone was seen only a few times. V usage is TRBV27 and J usage is TRBJ2-7; tentatively, D is TRBD1 (5 bases). CDR1 is MNHEY, CDR2 SMNVEV, per germline (reference sequence). The CDR3 totals 13 residues. The ends were cut back, 3 bases at V and 3 bases at J, with 9 bases in the middle. CDR3: CASSLTVRYEQYF. As DNA, the CDR3 is TGTGCCAGCAGTTTGACAGTGCGCTACGAGCAGTACTTC.

The rearrangement uses TRBV27 and TRBJ2-7; perhaps TRBD1 as D (5 bases). Germline CDR1 MNHEY, CDR2 SMNVEV (reference sequence). The ends were cut back, 2 bases at V and 3 bases at J, with 11 bases in the middle. The CDR3 covers 14 residues. CDR3 nucleotide sequence: TGTGCCAGCAGTTTAAGACAGAGAGACTACGAGCAGTACTTC. It yields the protein CASSLRQRDYEQYF.

The gene calls are TRBV5-6 and TRBJ1-1; possible D gene TRBD1, 6 bases. The CDR3 is 13 amino acids. Germline values: CDR1 SGHDT, CDR2 YYEEEE. Trimming removed 0 bases from V and 6 bases from J, with 9 bases in between. CDR3 in DNA: TGTGCCAGCAGCTTGGGCAGGGGCCCTGAAGCTTTCTTT. This sequence encodes CASSLGRGPEAFF.

The V call is TRBV4-1, the J call TRBJ2-7; 7 bases are shared with TRBD1. The CDR3 has 14 amino acids. CDR1 and CDR2 (germline): MGHRA, YSYEKL. V was pared by 1 base and J by 2 bases, with 2 bases of the junction left unmatched. The DNA for the CDR3 is TGCGCCAGCAGCCAAGGAGGGGGCCCCTACGAGCAGTACTTC. Translation gives CASSQGGGPYEQYF.

The chain employs TRBV5-4 and TRBJ2-7; D remains ambiguous. V lost 0 bases, J lost 4 bases, and 8 bases lay in between. CDR1 and CDR2 from the germline V gene are SGHNT and YYREEE (reference sequence). The CDR3 runs to 13 residues. The CDR3, as DNA: TGTGCCAGCAGCTTGGACAGAAAATACGAGCAGTACTTC. It is translated as CASSLDRKYEQYF.

The chain joins TRBV19 to TRBJ1-1; 8 nucleotides align to TRBD1. The CDR3 spans 15 residues. CDR1 and CDR2 (germline): LNHDA, SQIVND (reference sequence). V lost 3 bases, J lost 4 bases, and 7 bases stayed unmatched. As DNA, the CDR3 is TGTGCCAGTAGTATTCCCAGGGGGCGCCTCACTGAAGCTTTCTTT. Translation gives CASSIPRGRLTEAFF.

With regard to this clone: This sample also contains other DNA sequences that code for the same CDR3. The chain combines TRBV7-9 with TRBJ2-7, with D hard to call. The germline gives CDR1 SEHNR, CDR2 FQNEAQ (reference sequence). The CDR3 sequence is 12 residues long. V lost 5 bases, J lost 2 bases, and 7 bases lay in between. In DNA form, the CDR3 reads TGTGCCAGCAGCCTGGCCACCTACGAGCAGTACTTC. Its protein is CASSLATYEQYF.

This clone was picked up a small number of times. The chain recombines TRBV27 with TRBJ2-7, with TRBD1 matching 8 bases. J was trimmed by 1 base and V by 0 bases; bases with no gene match: 5. This CDR3 region has 16 residues. Germline lookup yields CDR1 MNHEY and CDR2 SMNVEV (reference sequence). The chain's CDR3 is CASSLSPRTGSYEQYF. CDR3 nucleotide sequence: TGTGCCAGCAGTTTATCCCCCCGGACAGGGTCCTACGAGCAGTACTTC.

The gene calls are TRBV27 and TRBJ2-7; 9 bases are a match to TRBD2. The germline gives CDR1 MNHEY, CDR2 SMNVEV (reference sequence). The J segment lost 2 bases and the V segment lost 10 bases, leaving 6 bases of the junction unmatched. The CDR3 contains 13 residues. Here the CDR3 DNA reads TGTGCCATCGGTATAGCGGGAGCCTACGAGCAGTACTTC. Encoded protein: CAIGIAGAYEQYF.

The gene calls are TRBV27 and TRBJ2-7; unclear D gene. The CDR3 length is 15 residues. The V and J ends lost 10 bases and 3 bases respectively, with 22 bases between them. The germline V gene has CDR1 MNHEY and CDR2 SMNVEV (reference sequence). The CDR3 reads CATRDVAENLYEQYF. The CDR3 DNA follows: TGTGCCACCCGAGATGTTGCGGAAAACCTCTACGAGCAGTACTTC.

In this sample, this clone turned up once. This sequence joins TRBV27 and TRBJ1-2; 7 bases agree with TRBD1. J lost 7 bases, V lost 3 bases, and 11 bases had no gene match. Germline V CDR1 and CDR2: MNHEY, SMNVEV (reference sequence). The length of the CDR3 is 15 residues. Here the CDR3 DNA reads TGTGCCAGCAGTTTCCGCCTAGACAGGGATATTGGCTACACCTTC. Translating gives CASSFRLDRDIGYTF.

The chain recombines TRBV30 with TRBJ1-1; no definite D call. V shed 2 bases and J shed 4 bases, with 11 bases lying between them. The V gene's germline CDR1 is GTSNPN and CDR2 SVGIG (reference sequence). CDR3 length equals 13 residues. CDR3 sequence: CAWSWTTGTEAFF. The CDR3 nucleotides are TGTGCCTGGAGTTGGACTACGGGCACTGAAGCTTTCTTT.

V is TRBV6-1 and J is TRBJ1-2; D is undetermined. Trimming cost V 7 bases and J 5 bases, with 8 bases left between them. This CDR3 region has 11 residues. Germline V gene sequence: CDR1 MNHNS, CDR2 SASEGT. The CDR3 loop is CASTGGYGYTF. DNA of the CDR3: TGTGCCAGCACCGGCGGGTATGGCTACACCTTC.

This chain uses TRBV6-6 with TRBJ1-5; unclear D gene. This CDR3 contains 12 residues. Germline values: CDR1 MNHNY, CDR2 SVGAGI (reference sequence). Trimming took 6 bases from V and 7 from J, leaving 10 bases between them. CDR3 loop: CASSLTLQPQHF. In nucleotides, the CDR3 is TGTGCCAGCAGCTTAACTCTCCAGCCCCAGCATTTT.

The V and J genes are TRBV7-8 and TRBJ2-7; weak D call: TRBD2 (6 bases). Trimming took 7 bases from V and 3 from J, leaving 19 bases between them. The CDR3 is made up of 15 amino acids. Germline CDR1 SGHVS, CDR2 FQNEAQ. The CDR3 loop reads CASTRGTLGFYEQYF. The CDR3, as DNA: TGTGCCAGCACCCGGGGGACCCTAGGGTTCTACGAGCAGTACTTC. Supplemented by reference TRBV7-8 and TRBJ2-7, the full variable domain reads GAGVSQSPRYKVAKRGQDVALRCDPISGHVSLFWYQQALGQGPEFLTYFQNEAQLDKSGLPSDRFFAERPEGSVSTLKIQRTQQEDSAVYLCASTRGTLGFYEQYFGPGTRLTVT.

The chain combines TRBV9 with TRBJ1-1, with no clear D. The CDR3 covers 12 residues. The V gene's germline CDR1 is SGDLS and CDR2 YYNGEE. Trimming cost V 4 bases and J 5 bases, with 9 bases left between them. This chain's CDR3 is CASSPPGTEAFF. Written as DNA, the CDR3 is TGTGCCAGCAGCCCTCCGGGAACTGAAGCTTTCTTT.

V is TRBV29-1 and J is TRBJ1-1; D may be TRBD1 (5 bases). Trimming took off 5 bases at V and 5 bases at J, with 15 bases between the two ends. CDR3 length: 13 amino acids. Germline CDR1 reads SQVTM; CDR2 reads ANQGSEA. CDR3 loop: CSVPTGLGTEAFF. The CDR3 region has the DNA TGCAGCGTTCCCACAGGATTGGGGACTGAAGCTTTCTTT.

The rearrangement joins TRBV18 to TRBJ2-7; TRBD1 matches 8 bases. The CDR3 runs to 16 residues. After removal of 3 bases from V and 4 bases from J, the junction contained 11 bases not matched to a gene. Germline V gene sequence: CDR1 KGHSH, CDR2 LQKENI. CDR3 protein: CASSPSEGRGQYEQYF. The DNA for the CDR3 is TGTGCCAGCTCACCCTCAGAGGGCAGGGGGCAGTACGAGCAGTACTTC.

The V and J genes are TRBV19 and TRBJ1-2; 10 positions agree with TRBD1. The CDR3 has 17 amino acids. The germline CDR1 and CDR2 sequences are LNHDA and SQIVND (reference sequence). The V segment lost 6 bases and the J segment 6 bases; nucleotides outside the gene matches: 16. The CDR3 region is CASRSLRRQGALDGYTF. CDR3 DNA sequence: TGTGCCAGTAGGAGCCTGCGGAGACAGGGGGCTTTGGATGGCTACACCTTC.

The sample holds a few counts of this clone. V and J are TRBV27 and TRBJ1-3; D call uncertain. Germline V gene data show CDR1 as MNHEY and CDR2 as SMNVEV (reference sequence). The CDR3 sequence is 16 residues long. The V end was cut by 6 bases, the J end by 8 bases, with 23 bases between. Here the CDR3 DNA reads TGTGCCAGCAGCCCCTTAAAGGCAGGAAGGTCGGACACCATATATTTT. It translates to CASSPLKAGRSDTIYF.

This clone was seen repeatedly, ten times or more. The chain has TRBV5-1 and TRBJ2-7; 7 bases are a match to TRBD1. J gave up 2 bases and V 3 bases, and 17 bases lay outside the gene matches. This CDR3 is 18 amino acids long. CDR1 and CDR2 from the germline V gene are SGHRS and YFSETQ. The CDR3 loop is CASSYLRDSVYSPYEQYF. In DNA, the CDR3 is TGCGCCAGCAGCTATCTCCGGGACAGCGTCTACTCACCCTACGAGCAGTACTTC.

V gene TRBV6-6 combines with J gene TRBJ2-7, with D possibly TRBD2 on 5 matching bases. This CDR3 has 14 residues. Germline CDR1 reads MNHNY; CDR2 reads SVGAGI (reference sequence). Trimming cost V 6 bases and J 7 bases, with 19 bases left between them. The DNA of the CDR3 is TGTGCCAGCAGCCTAGGACTCGAGCTCGGGGAGCAGTACTTC. Translating gives CASSLGLELGEQYF.

This chain uses TRBV6-1 with TRBJ1-3, with D hard to call. The ends were cut back, 3 bases at V and 2 bases at J, with 5 bases in the middle. The CDR3 totals 13 residues. Germline values: CDR1 MNHNS, CDR2 SASEGT. DNA of the CDR3: TGTGCCAGCAGTGACTGGCCTGGAAACACCATATATTTT. This encodes CASSDWPGNTIYF.